The next 17 T cell receptor beta chains were all read from a single sample in a study of cytomegalovirus exposure and HLA in healthy donors. 60 Vbeta and 13 Jbeta primers were used in PCR. The method was immunoSEQ multiplex PCR; TCRdb's version includes in-frame clones alone and lacks a portion of them. The sample includes some 110,000 clones, around 76% seen only once; the top ten take approximately 8%. Sequenced sample: PBMCs. Source of these receptors: a man aged 35-49 years in good health and CMV-seropositive.

The V and J genes are TRBV27 and TRBJ2-2, with TRBD1 matching over 7 bases. Germline CDR1 is MNHEY and CDR2 is SMNVEV (reference sequence). V lost 4 bases to trimming and J lost 6 bases; unmatched junction nucleotides: 11. The CDR3 is 16 amino acids. The DNA for the CDR3 is TGTGCCAGCAGTTCCGGACAGGTATTAACGGCCGGGGAGCTGTTTTTT. Its protein is CASSSGQVLTAGELFF.

The CDR3 sequence: CASSPDRGTEAFF. CDR3 nucleotides: TGTGCCAGCAGCCCGGACAGGGGCACTGAAGCTTTCTTT. The chain joins TRBV5-5 to TRBJ1-1; TRBD1 matches at 9 bases. The germline gives CDR1 SGHKS, CDR2 YYEKEE (reference sequence). The CDR3 totals 13 residues. Trimming removed 4 bases from V and 4 bases from J; junction bases left unmatched: 2.

The CDR3 here is CASSLLPGLAGGPGELFF. DNA of the CDR3: TGTGCCAGCAGCCTACTGCCCGGACTAGCGGGGGGGCCTGGGGAGCTGTTTTTT. This chain uses TRBV7-2 with TRBJ2-2, with 15 bases matching TRBD2. Losses at the gene ends were 5 bases for V and 8 bases for J; bases not matched to a gene: 12. CDR3 size: 18 residues. Germline CDR1 SGHTA, CDR2 FQGNSA.

This clone was picked up a small number of times. The chain uses TRBV4-3 and TRBJ1-5; 7 bases align to TRBD1. J was trimmed by 5 bases and V by 0 bases; bases with no gene match: 4. The germline V gene encodes CDR1 LGHNA and CDR2 YSLEER. This CDR3 is 15 amino acids long. The CDR3 coding sequence is TGCGCCAGCAGCCAAGAAACAGGGGAGGATCAGCCCCAGCATTTT. Translation gives CASSQETGEDQPQHF.

J is TRBJ2-1 and V is TRBV10-3; possible D gene TRBD1, 7 bases. Trimming pared 3 bases from V and 10 bases from J, leaving 19 bases between. The CDR3 has 15 residues. CDR1 is ENHRY, CDR2 SYGVKD, per germline. This CDR3 is CAISELRGDSAEQFF. The CDR3 bases are TGTGCCATCAGTGAACTTAGGGGGGACAGTGCGGAGCAGTTCTTC.

The chain uses TRBV30 and TRBJ1-1; a weak D match, TRBD1 (5 bases). Trimming removed 5 bases at V and 4 bases at J, with 11 bases between. From germline, CDR1 is GTSNPN and CDR2 SVGIG (reference sequence). The CDR3 consists of 12 residues. The CDR3 region has the DNA TGTGCCTGGTGGGGGGTGAGCACTGAAGCTTTCTTT. Translating gives CAWWGVSTEAFF.

V gene TRBV4-1 combines with J gene TRBJ2-7; 9 positions match TRBD1. From germline, CDR1 is MGHRA and CDR2 YSYEKL. The CDR3 loop spans 17 amino acids. V dropped 1 base and J dropped 2; count of bases not matched to a gene: 9. CDR3 DNA: TGCGCCAGCAGCCAAGGACTGGTGGGGACAGGGACCTACGAGCAGTACTTC. This sequence encodes CASSQGLVGTGTYEQYF.

This clone appeared a few times. This sequence joins TRBV2 and TRBJ2-5; D not resolved. V was trimmed by 2 bases and J by 5 bases, leaving 6 bases between them. Germline lookup yields CDR1 SNHLY and CDR2 FYNNEI. The CDR3 is 12 residues long. The CDR3 nucleotides are TGTGCCAGCAGTGAATCCGGGGAGACCCAGTACTTC. Its protein product is CASSESGETQYF.

To note about this clone: Other DNA sequences in the same sample also yield this CDR3. The chain employs TRBV5-4 and TRBJ2-7; D is possibly TRBD2 (5 bases). Per germline, CDR1 SGHNT and CDR2 YYREEE (reference sequence). The CDR3 has 15 amino acids. V was trimmed by 3 bases and J by 0 bases, leaving 13 bases between them. In DNA form, the CDR3 reads TGTGCCAGCAGCTATGATCCGGGGAGCTCCTACGAGCAGTACTTC. Translating it yields CASSYDPGSSYEQYF.

The chain joins TRBV7-9 to TRBJ2-7; 11 bases align to TRBD1. V lost 2 bases and J lost 3; bases outside the gene matches: 9. Germline lookup yields CDR1 SEHNR and CDR2 FQNEAQ (reference sequence). The CDR3 has 17 amino acids. CDR3 amino acids: CASSLLWTGGVSYEQYF. The CDR3 nucleotides read TGTGCCAGCAGCTTACTCTGGACAGGGGGCGTGAGCTACGAGCAGTACTTC.

The chain has TRBV7-2 and TRBJ2-3; D might be TRBD1 (5 bases). Germline V CDR1 and CDR2: SGHTA, FQGNSA. CDR3 length equals 17 residues. V was shortened by 0 bases and J by 2 bases, with 15 bases between the two germline ends. CDR3 sequence: CASSLAAGRLNTDTQYF. In DNA, the CDR3 is TGTGCCAGCAGCTTAGCCGCAGGGCGGTTGAACACAGATACGCAGTATTTT.

This clone was recorded only once. The chain joins TRBV19 to TRBJ1-6, with TRBD1 identical over 11 bases. The germline gives CDR1 LNHDA, CDR2 SQIVND (reference sequence). This CDR3 has 13 residues. V was pared by 6 bases and J by 10 bases, with 2 bases of the junction left unmatched. CDR3 in amino acids: CASRDRGRSPLHF. The CDR3 DNA reads TGTGCCAGTAGGGACAGGGGGCGATCACCCCTCCACTTT.

The chain uses TRBV4-1 and TRBJ1-4; D call uncertain. In germline, CDR1 is MGHRA, CDR2 YSYEKL. The CDR3 contains 15 residues. V was cut by 2 bases and J by 0 bases, with 7 bases left in between. CDR3: CASSQRGTTNEKLFF. CDR3 sequence (DNA): TGCGCCAGCAGCCAACGCGGCACAACTAATGAAAAACTGTTTTTT.

The J gene is TRBJ1-1, the V gene TRBV6-4; 7 nucleotides line up with TRBD1. J was trimmed by 7 bases and V by 4 bases; bases with no gene match: 15. Per the germline V gene, CDR1 is MRHNA and CDR2 is SNTAGT. The length of the CDR3 is 16 residues. In DNA form, the CDR3 reads TGTGCCAGCAGTGGAAGGACAGGCCGTGTCCCCCTTGAAGCTTTCTTT. Translated: CASSGRTGRVPLEAFF.

The V gene is TRBV30, the J gene TRBJ1-5; TRBD1 is a possible D gene (6 bases). The CDR3 totals 15 residues. V gave up 0 bases and J gave up 2 bases, with 11 bases separating them. The germline V gene encodes CDR1 GTSNPN and CDR2 SVGIG (reference sequence). CDR3 region: CAWSVPSGGNQPQHF. The CDR3 bases are TGTGCCTGGAGTGTACCCTCAGGGGGCAATCAGCCCCAGCATTTT.

The rearrangement uses TRBV9 and TRBJ2-5, with 7 nucleotides matching TRBD1. Germline V gene data show CDR1 as SGDLS and CDR2 as YYNGEE. This CDR3 has 15 amino acids. Trimming removed 4 bases from V and 5 bases from J; junction bases left unmatched: 11. The CDR3 coding sequence is TGTGCCAGCAGCCCGCGTAGGGGGCCTGGGGAGACCCAGTACTTC. This sequence encodes CASSPRRGPGETQYF.

The V call is TRBV18, the J call TRBJ2-2, with no clear D. The CDR3 has 17 residues. Deletions cut 2 bases from V and 0 bases from J, with 13 bases between. Germline V gene data show CDR1 as KGHSH and CDR2 as LQKENI. CDR3: CASSPKNAQTNTGELFF. The DNA for the CDR3 is TGTGCCAGCTCACCAAAAAATGCACAAACGAACACCGGGGAGCTGTTTTTT.